The TCR beta chain described here comes from a study of blood T cells in healthy people across ages. Isolated per sample were at least 6 million PBMCs. Combining a sample-barcoded 5' primer with a J-beta primer mix, a second PCR ran for roughly 6 to 12 cycles. Each of the cDNA molecules was tagged by a template-switch adaptor with 12 random nucleotides. TCRdb analysed the 5' RACE reads with MiXCR anew, one entry per CDR3 protein. The sample comprises roughly 1.9 million distinct CDR3 sequences, about 39% of which are singletons, and under 30% rests with the top ten. A remark on this clonotype: No antigen is known for it.

With V trimmed by 6 bases and J by 5 bases, 4 bases remained unmatched. The CDR3 extends over 14 amino acids. Study results and caveats: Naive T cell percentage strongly correlated with TCR beta diversity. Diversity figures based on one million T cells were deemed too low.

The receptor was isolated from a human donor in good health. The rearrangement links TRBV12-3 or TRBV12-4 to TRBJ2-2; 9 bases map to TRBD1. Sequencing used blood. CDR3 in amino acids: CASRDRGRTGELFF. CDR3 nucleotides: TGTGCCAGCAGGGACAGGGGACGAACCGGGGAGCTGTTTTTT.